The 14 T cell receptor beta chains below all came from one sample that was sequenced in a study of CD8+ T cells in alopecia areata. cDNA prepared by RNA extraction and subsequent reverse transcription served as the template for sequencing. Assay: immunoSEQ multiplex PCR; the TCRdb copy retains only in-frame clones and omits some. This sample carries a few hundred thousand clones, roughly 66% of them seen once, and the ten largest clones take around 1.3%. The treatment was: oral pan-JAK inhibitor, 5-10 mg twice daily. The sequencing here drew on CD4+ T cells sorted from blood, taken at approximately week 44, from a patient treated with tofacitinib. The receptors derive from a human donor with alopecia areata.

Only a few counts were recorded for this clone. The chain couples TRBV29-1 to TRBJ2-2; D gene uncertain. Trimming removed 5 bases from V and 4 bases from J, with 14 bases in between. Germline V lookup: CDR1 SQVTM, CDR2 ANQGSEA. The CDR3 has 14 residues. The CDR3 loop reads CSVIDGLFTGELFF. CDR3 bases: TGCAGCGTTATAGATGGATTGTTCACCGGGGAGCTGTTTTTT.

CDR3 amino acids: CASRANRFYGYTF. The CDR3 DNA reads TGTGCCAGCAGAGCCAACAGATTCTATGGCTACACCTTC. J is TRBJ1-2 and V is TRBV6-5, with D uncertain. Trimming removed 6 bases at V and 4 bases at J, with 12 bases between. The CDR3 consists of 13 residues. The germline V gene has CDR1 MNHEY and CDR2 SVGAGI.

The V and J genes are TRBV29-1 and TRBJ2-5; possibly TRBD2 for D (6 bases). The CDR3 length is 13 residues. The germline gives CDR1 SQVTM, CDR2 ANQGSEA. Trimming took off 3 bases at V and 3 bases at J, with 11 bases between the two ends. CDR3 amino acids: CSVDYGGEETQYF. The CDR3 bases are TGCAGCGTTGACTACGGGGGAGAAGAGACCCAGTACTTC.

The CDR3 nucleotides read TGTGCCAGCAGCGTAGGGCTGTCGGGACTAGCGGGAGATAGCTCCTACAATGAGCAGTTCTTC. Encoded protein: CASSVGLSGLAGDSSYNEQFF. The V call is TRBV9, the J call TRBJ2-1; 14 nucleotides match TRBD2. Germline loops: CDR1 SGDLS, CDR2 YYNGEE. V trimming: 0 bases; J trimming: 0 bases; junction bases outside the gene matches: 11. This CDR3 has 21 residues.

The sample holds a few counts of this clone. The rearrangement uses TRBV5-1 and TRBJ2-5; D is possibly TRBD1 or TRBD2 (5 bases each). V lost 2 bases and J 3 bases, leaving 14 bases between the germline ends. The germline gives CDR1 SGHRS, CDR2 YFSETQ. The CDR3 covers 15 residues. DNA of the CDR3: TGCGCCAGCAGCTTCGATGGGGACGTAGAAGAGACCCAGTACTTC. It is translated as CASSFDGDVEETQYF.

This clone was seen a few times. This chain uses TRBV5-4 with TRBJ2-4; D might be TRBD1 or TRBD2, each matching 5 bases. The germline V and J ends were trimmed by 0 bases and 4 bases, with 5 bases remaining between them. Germline loops: CDR1 SGHNT, CDR2 YYREEE (reference sequence). The CDR3 has 13 residues. The CDR3 here is CASSLGGKNIQYF. The CDR3 DNA follows: TGTGCCAGCAGCTTGGGGGGGAAAAACATTCAGTACTTC.

The genes are TRBV27 and TRBJ2-7, with no clear D. The CDR3 runs 13 residues. Germline V CDR1 and CDR2: MNHEY, SMNVEV (reference sequence). The V end was cut by 5 bases, the J end by 6 bases, with 14 bases between. This CDR3 is CASSVKSSTEQYF. CDR3 DNA: TGTGCCAGCAGTGTCAAGTCGAGCACCGAGCAGTACTTC.

The rearrangement uses TRBV29-1 and TRBJ1-1; the D gene is possibly TRBD1 (5 bases). This CDR3 is 13 amino acids long. V lost 4 bases and J 0 bases, leaving 9 bases between the germline ends. Germline values: CDR1 SQVTM, CDR2 ANQGSEA. CDR3 nucleotides: TGCAGCGTTGGAGGGGACTTGAACACTGAAGCTTTCTTT. Protein: CSVGGDLNTEAFF.

The chain uses TRBV4-3 and TRBJ1-1; D gene ambiguous. CDR1 is LGHNA and CDR2 is YSLEER in the germline V gene. Trimming pared 3 bases from V and 7 bases from J, leaving 15 bases between. The CDR3 totals 14 residues. The CDR3 loop reads CASSQRDGSDEAFF. CDR3 sequence (DNA): TGCGCCAGCAGCCAGAGGGATGGGTCTGATGAAGCTTTCTTT.

This chain uses TRBV5-1 with TRBJ1-4, with D perhaps matching TRBD1 (6 bases). CDR1 and CDR2 from the germline V gene are SGHRS and YFSETQ. This CDR3 is built from 14 residues. Trimming took off 5 bases at V and 4 bases at J, with 12 bases between the two ends. CDR3 bases: TGCGCCAGCAGAACCGGGACATATAATGAAAAACTGTTTTTT. Its protein product is CASRTGTYNEKLFF.

The rearrangement joins TRBV4-3 to TRBJ2-6, with a tentative D call TRBD1 (6 bases). The CDR3 contains 17 residues. Germline V lookup: CDR1 LGHNA, CDR2 YSLEER. V was trimmed by 1 base and J by 3 bases, leaving 13 bases between them. CDR3 nucleotides: TGCGCCAGCAGCCAAGGAATCGGACAGTTTGGGGCCAACGTCCTGACTTTC. Translating gives CASSQGIGQFGANVLTF.

This clone was recorded a few times. The same CDR3 can be traced to other DNA sequences in this sample. The chain has TRBV5-6 and TRBJ2-7; D remains unclear. Per the germline V gene, CDR1 is SGHDT and CDR2 is YYEEEE. This CDR3 comprises 11 residues. V was pared by 2 bases and J by 4 bases, with 4 bases between. The CDR3 sequence is CASSLDYEQYF. The CDR3 bases are TGTGCCAGCAGCTTAGATTACGAGCAGTACTTC. Drawing the rest from reference TRBV5-6 and TRBJ2-7, the complete variable domain is DAGVTQSPTHLIKTRGQQVTLRCSPKSGHDTVSWYQQALGQGPQFIFQYYEEEERQRGNFPDRFSGHQFPNYSSELNVNALLLGDSALYLCASSLDYEQYFGPGTRLTVT.

This chain joins TRBV6-6 and TRBJ1-2; perhaps TRBD1 as D (6 bases). The CDR3 length is 15 residues. Germline assignment: CDR1 MNHNY and CDR2 SVGAGI (reference sequence). V gave up 7 bases and J gave up 2 bases, with 17 bases separating them. The CDR3 here is CASIPPGALNYGYTF. The CDR3 DNA is TGTGCCAGCATTCCTCCGGGGGCTCTAAACTATGGCTACACCTTC.

The rearrangement links TRBV6-5 to TRBJ2-7; D is ambiguous. Germline lookup yields CDR1 MNHEY and CDR2 SVGAGI. This CDR3 is built from 11 residues. V shed 5 bases and J shed 5 bases, with 7 bases lying between them. This CDR3 reads CASSLGDEQYF. In DNA form, the CDR3 reads TGTGCCAGCAGTCTTGGGGACGAGCAGTACTTC.